Following are 11 T cell receptor beta chains from one sample sequenced in a study of T cells in tumors after PD-1 blockade. Profiled with immunoSEQ multiplex PCR; TCRdb holds only in-frame clones, not every one. Found here are 60,000 to 70,000 clones, less than 85% of them singletons; the top ten hold approximately 4.5%. This sample comprised PBMCs, obtained after anti-PD-1 treatment. These receptors were taken from a human donor with basal cell carcinoma.

This chain links TRBV3-1 (or the pseudogene TRBV3-2) with TRBJ2-2; no clear D. V was clipped by 1 base and J by 4 bases, with 13 bases between them. There are 16 residues in the CDR3. Germline V gene lookup returns CDR1 LGHDT and CDR2 YNNKEL (reference sequence). The CDR3 DNA reads TGTGCCAGCAGCCAAGGGGATACACCTACCACCGGGGAGCTGTTTTTT. Translating gives CASSQGDTPTTGELFF.

This chain joins TRBV19 and TRBJ1-5; D perhaps matches TRBD1 (5 bases). Trimming removed 3 bases at V and 1 base at J, with 7 bases between. The germline V gene has CDR1 LNHDA and CDR2 SQIVND (reference sequence). CDR3 length: 14 residues. The CDR3 is CASSIRDSNQPQHF. DNA for the CDR3: TGTGCCAGTAGTATCAGGGACAGCAATCAGCCCCAGCATTTT.

This chain connects TRBV6-5 to TRBJ1-2, with TRBD1 matching over 7 bases. The CDR3 totals 13 residues. Germline loops: CDR1 MNHEY, CDR2 SVGAGI. V gave up 6 bases and J gave up 6 bases; unmatched junction bases: 7. The DNA of the CDR3 is TGTGCCAGCAGCAGGGACAGTCGGAATGGCTACACCTTC. It encodes CASSRDSRNGYTF.

Concerning this clone: The sample carries other DNA sequences with the same CDR3. The chain links TRBV5-1 to TRBJ2-2; D is unclear. The germline V gene has CDR1 SGHRS and CDR2 YFSETQ. V lost 0 bases and J lost 2, with 5 bases in between. The CDR3 is 14 amino acids. CDR3 coding DNA: TGCGCCAGCAGCTTGGGCCTTAACACCGGGGAGCTGTTTTTT. Its translation: CASSLGLNTGELFF.

There are a few counts of this clone. This chain uses TRBV18 with TRBJ1-6, with 7 bases aligning to TRBD1. Germline CDR1 and CDR2: KGHSH and LQKENI. The trim removed 6 bases at V and 6 bases at J, leaving 11 bases unmatched. This CDR3 region has 16 residues. For the CDR3, the DNA is TGTGCCAGCTCGCGCGAACGACAGGGAACTAATTCACCCCTCCACTTT. This encodes CASSRERQGTNSPLHF.

J is TRBJ2-7 and V is TRBV7-9; 7 bases match TRBD1. CDR1 SEHNR and CDR2 FQNEAQ come from the germline V gene (reference sequence). There are 16 residues in the CDR3. J was trimmed by 2 bases and V by 1 base; bases with no gene match: 8. CDR3 in amino acids: CASSLGFRDSTYEQYF. The CDR3 DNA is TGTGCCAGCAGCTTAGGCTTCCGGGACAGCACCTACGAGCAGTACTTC.

V gene TRBV27 combines with J gene TRBJ2-7, with D perhaps TRBD2 (6 bases). Trimming cost V 5 bases and J 4 bases, with 15 bases left between them. The V gene's germline CDR1 is MNHEY and CDR2 SMNVEV (reference sequence). The CDR3 has 14 amino acids. The CDR3 DNA reads as TGTGCCAGCAGTCCCTCGGGGGTGGAGTACGAGCAGTACTTC. The encoded protein is CASSPSGVEYEQYF.

The gene calls are TRBV5-1 and TRBJ1-1; no clear D gene. This CDR3 spans 13 amino acids. Per the germline V gene, CDR1 is SGHRS and CDR2 is YFSETQ. V lost 4 bases to trimming and J lost 0 bases, with 7 bases between them. In DNA form, the CDR3 reads TGCGCCAGCAGCCGCGGCCTGAACACTGAAGCTTTCTTT. Translation gives CASSRGLNTEAFF.

In this sample, this clone turned up once. The chain has TRBV5-1 and TRBJ1-1; TRBD1 is a possible D gene (5 bases). This CDR3 is 12 amino acids long. Germline V gene lookup returns CDR1 SGHRS and CDR2 YFSETQ. V dropped 3 bases and J dropped 7 bases, with 10 bases sitting between them. This chain's CDR3 is CASSYDRDEAFF. CDR3 DNA: TGCGCCAGCAGCTACGACAGAGATGAAGCTTTCTTT.

V and J are TRBV6-5 and TRBJ1-2; D perhaps matches TRBD1 (6 bases). The CDR3 runs to 13 residues. In germline, CDR1 is MNHEY, CDR2 SVGAGI. Trimming took off 8 bases at V and 6 bases at J, with 16 bases between the two ends. The CDR3 loop is CASASQGFHGYTF. For the CDR3, the DNA is TGTGCCAGCGCGTCGCAGGGGTTTCATGGCTACACCTTC.

This clone has only a few counts. The gene calls are TRBV6-6 and TRBJ2-7, with D perhaps TRBD2 (5 bases). This CDR3 is 12 amino acids long. Trimming removed 6 bases at V and 3 bases at J, with 9 bases between. CDR1 is MNHNY, CDR2 SVGAGI, per germline (reference sequence). CDR3: CASSLRDYEQYF. Written as DNA, the CDR3 is TGTGCCAGCAGCTTGAGGGACTACGAGCAGTACTTC.